The source of this TCR beta chain is a study of T cells in women clearing cervical HPV infection. Study-wide context: Controls gave blood once infection was undetectable; cases at lesion identification.

Germline assignment: CDR1 DFQATT and CDR2 SNEGSKA (reference sequence). The CDR3 spans 15 residues. The ends lost 5 bases at V and 5 bases at J; junction bases unmatched: 6. Note on this clone: Its antigen is unknown. The CDR3 is cut off 3 residues early in the read; its end comes from the germline J gene.

Produced via immunoSEQ multiplex PCR; TCRdb's table is partial and in-frame only. The sample data list more than 25,000 clones. General study results and limits: TRBV6-7 relative abundance averaged about 0.11% in cases and 0.15% to 0.2% in controls.

V and J are TRBV20-1 and TRBJ2-3; TRBD2 agrees at 14 bases. The sequence came from a woman aged 18-70 years with a cervical HPV16 infection that either progressed to CIN3+ or cleared (not recorded which). The sample taken for sequencing was blood buffy coat. The CDR3: CSARLAGGLGDTQYF. The CDR3 bases that were read are TGCAGTGCTCGACTAGCGGGAGGGCTTGGAGATACG.